This T cell receptor beta chain originates from a study of shared clonotypes between healthy human individuals. V lost 0 bases to trimming and J lost 2 bases, with 8 bases between them. CDR3 length: 14 residues. Germline CDR1 and CDR2: SGHRS and YFSETQ. A note on this clone: What it binds is not known. Other DNA sequences of this sample code for an identical CDR3.

Whole-study findings and limits: Four donors held approximately 4.6% of naive CD4 clonotypes in common. What naive subsets generally showed was a larger estimated richness than memory subsets showed.

Profiled with immunoSEQ multiplex PCR; TCRdb holds only in-frame clones, not every one. The sample holds some 1,100,000 clones; around three quarters are singletons and the top ten take about 0.52%. The TCR originated in a man aged 18-30 years in good health. Some clones in this sample may be carry-over from other donors' samples. Sequencing was done on a sample of memory CD4+ T cells from PBMCs. Stated subset: CD45RA-negative fraction. The rearrangement links TRBV5-1 to TRBJ2-5; D is unclear. In DNA form, the CDR3 reads TGCGCCAGCAGCTTGGCAGCAGATCAAGAGACCCAGTACTTC. Residues: CASSLAADQETQYF.